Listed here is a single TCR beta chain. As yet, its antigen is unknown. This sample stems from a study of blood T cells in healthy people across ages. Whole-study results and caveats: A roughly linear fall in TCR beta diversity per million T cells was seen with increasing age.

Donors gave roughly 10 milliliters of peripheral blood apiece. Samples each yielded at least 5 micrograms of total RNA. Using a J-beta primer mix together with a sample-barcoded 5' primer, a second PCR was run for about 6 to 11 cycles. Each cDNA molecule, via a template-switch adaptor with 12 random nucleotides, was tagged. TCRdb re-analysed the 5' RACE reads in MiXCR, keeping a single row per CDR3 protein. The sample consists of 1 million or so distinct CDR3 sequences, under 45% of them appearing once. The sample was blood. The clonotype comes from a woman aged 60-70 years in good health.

The CDR3, as DNA: TGTGCCAGCAGGACGGACAGCCGTAACACCGGGGAGCTGTTTTTT. This translates into CASRTDSRNTGELFF. This chain connects TRBV2 to TRBJ2-2; TRBD1 is a possible D gene (6 bases). V lost 6 bases, J lost 2 bases, and 13 bases lay in between. Germline CDR1 SNHLY, CDR2 FYNNEI. The CDR3 runs to 15 residues.